This entry features one TCR beta chain sequence. Its antigen is unidentified. The record originates from a study of blood T cells in healthy people across ages. Ranging in age from about 6 to 100, the donors were healthy Caucasian individuals from Russia. Combining a sample-barcoded 5' primer with a J-beta primer mix, a second PCR ran for about 7 to 11 cycles. TCRdb ran MiXCR on the 5' RACE reads and lists one entry per CDR3 protein. In the table there are more than 1,400,000 distinct CDR3 sequences, approximately 40% of which are singletons. General study results and limits: Whereas aged donors had fewer naive CD4+ cells, long-lived donors had more of them and higher diversity. It was held that the diversity estimates obtained from one million T cells were underestimates. Strong correlation was found linking TCR beta diversity to naive T cell percentage.

Sequenced material: blood. The clonotype was recovered from a woman younger than 35 in good health.

This CDR3 is CATTGGAGRRETQYF. CDR3 sequence (DNA): TGCGCCACCACTGGGGGGGCGGGGAGGCGAGAGACCCAGTACTTC. The chain is built from TRBV5-1 and TRBJ2-5, with a weak D call TRBD2 (7 bases). Per germline, CDR1 SGHRS and CDR2 YFSETQ. The V and J ends lost 9 bases and 4 bases respectively, with 22 bases between them. The CDR3 spans 15 residues.